The T cell receptor (beta chain) described here comes from a study of technical replicates of blood from several donors. The table came from immunoSEQ multiplex PCR; TCRdb's copy has only in-frame clones and leaves some out. The sample consists of approximately 53,000 clones, approximately 95% of them appearing once. Germline values: CDR1 ENHRY, CDR2 SYGVKD. Trimming stripped 9 bases from V and 7 bases from J, with 13 bases between. The CDR3 has 12 residues. Sequenced input: T cells isolated from PBMCs. The rearrangement links TRBV10-3 to TRBJ2-1; D possibly corresponds to TRBD1 (5 bases). The clonotype comes from a human donor in good health. The CDR3 nucleotides read TGTGCCATTGAGGACGGACATAATGAGCAGTTCTTC. Protein: CAIEDGHNEQFF.